These T cell receptor beta chains were read from a single sample in a study of glioma-infiltrating T cells after dendritic cell vaccination. Measured with immunoSEQ multiplex PCR; TCRdb has only the in-frame clones, and not every one. In the table there are 99,000 or so clones, around 91% of which are singletons. The sequences come from blood, collected after dendritic cell vaccination. The receptors come from a human donor with glioblastoma. Both conserved end residues are part of each CDR3. A D gene is named only where the DNA matches it firmly. Clone size, where shown, is once, few, many, or a class for clones that have expanded.

j_gene,v_gene,abundance,d_gene,CDR3aa,CDR3nt
TRBJ2-1,TRBV10-1,-,TRBD1,CASSDHRQGTNEQFF,TGCGCCAGCAGTGACCACAGACAGGGGACAAATGAGCAGTTCTTC
TRBJ1-5,TRBV5-8,-,-,CASRVGPGDSNQPQHF,TGTGCCAGCCGGGTGGGTCCGGGGGATAGCAATCAGCCCCAGCATTTT
TRBJ1-5,TRBV18,-,TRBD1,CASSPRFRGGVNQPQHF,TGTGCCAGCTCACCACGTTTTAGAGGGGGCGTCAATCAGCCCCAGCATTTT
TRBJ2-7,TRBV29-1,-,TRBD1,CSVDRDRVDNEQYF,TGCAGCGTTGACCGGGACAGGGTGGATAACGAGCAGTACTTC
TRBJ2-5,TRBV5-8,-,-,CASSLSGISGETQYF,TGTGCCAGCAGCTTGTCCGGGATCTCCGGAGAGACCCAGTACTTC
TRBJ2-7,TRBV27,-,TRBD2,CASSLVVAGGQEQYF,TGTGCCAGCAGTTTAGTCGTAGCGGGAGGGCAAGAGCAGTACTTC
TRBJ1-2,TRBV28,once,TRBD1,CASSSGQGLVGYTF,TGTGCCAGCAGTTCTGGACAGGGGTTAGTTGGCTACACCTTC
TRBJ2-2,TRBV9,-,TRBD2,CASSDSGVAGELFF,TGTGCCAGCAGCGATAGCGGGGTCGCCGGGGAGCTGTTTTTT
TRBJ2-1,TRBV19,-,TRBD1,CASTPSMGQVGNEQFF,TGTGCCAGTACCCCGTCGATGGGACAGGTGGGGAATGAGCAGTTCTTC
TRBJ1-6,TRBV4-1,once,TRBD1,CASSQEGQGAYNSPLHF,TGCGCCAGCAGCCAAGAGGGACAGGGGGCCTATAATTCACCCCTCCACTTT
TRBJ1-6,TRBV5-1,-,TRBD1,CASSLGGQGNSPLHF,TGCGCCAGCAGCTTGGGGGGACAGGGCAATTCACCCCTCCACTTT
TRBJ1-4,TRBV5-1,-,-,CASSLAATNEKLFF,TGCGCCAGCAGCTTGGCGGCAACTAATGAAAAACTGTTTTTT
TRBJ2-5,TRBV15,-,-,CATSQRLQETQYF,TGTGCCACCAGTCAGCGGCTCCAAGAGACCCAGTACTTC
TRBJ2-7,TRBV4-1,-,TRBD1,CASSTGTGTYEQYF,TGCGCCAGCAGCACCGGGACAGGGACCTACGAGCAGTACTTC
TRBJ1-4,TRBV5-1,-,TRBD1,CASSLQGINEKLFF,TGCGCCAGCAGCTTACAGGGGATTAATGAAAAACTGTTTTTT
TRBJ1-4,TRBV7-9,few,-,CASSLMSATNEKLFF,TGTGCCAGCAGCTTAATGAGTGCAACTAATGAAAAACTGTTTTTT
TRBJ1-2,TRBV9,-,-,CASSVAPGNYGYTF,TGTGCCAGCAGCGTAGCTCCGGGAAACTATGGCTACACCTTC
TRBJ2-2,TRBV6-6,-,TRBD2,CASSYEVAGASGELFF,TGTGCCAGCAGTTACGAGGTAGCGGGAGCCTCAGGGGAGCTGTTTTTT
TRBJ1-4,TRBV9,-,-,CASSRRGTSSTNEKLFF,TGTGCCAGCAGCCGACGCGGGACTTCTTCAACTAATGAAAAACTGTTTTTT
TRBJ1-6,TRBV18,-,TRBD1,CASSGTVNSPLHF,TGTGCCAGCTCCGGGACAGTAAATTCACCCCTCCACTTT
TRBJ1-5,TRBV10-2,-,-,CASSRGGSYSNQPQHF,TGCGCCAGCAGCAGAGGAGGGAGTTATAGCAATCAGCCCCAGCATTTT
TRBJ1-1,TRBV6-5,-,-,CASSYSGAAFF,TGTGCCAGCAGTTACTCGGGGGCAGCTTTCTTT
TRBJ2-5,TRBV7-2,-,TRBD2,CASSLALTSGGAGETQYF,TGTGCCAGCAGCTTAGCGCTAACTAGCGGGGGGGCCGGAGAGACCCAGTACTTC
TRBJ2-3,TRBV5-4,-,-,CASSLATSTDTQYF,TGTGCCAGCAGCTTGGCCACTAGCACAGATACGCAGTATTTT
TRBJ2-3,TRBV13,-,TRBD2,CASSLRTSGKTTDTQYF,TGTGCCAGCAGCTTAAGGACTAGCGGGAAAACAACAGATACGCAGTATTTT
TRBJ2-1,TRBV9,-,TRBD1,CASSPGQGADEQFF,TGTGCCAGCAGCCCGGGACAGGGGGCGGATGAGCAGTTCTTC
TRBJ1-1,TRBV11-2,-,TRBD1,CASSYTTGVEAFF,TGTGCCAGCAGTTACACAACAGGGGTCGAAGCTTTCTTT
TRBJ1-2,TRBV5-5,-,-,CASSLGQKRDGYTF,TGTGCCAGCAGCTTGGGACAGAAAAGGGATGGCTACACCTTC
TRBJ2-1,TRBV5-1,-,TRBD2,CASSQRLAGGPTDYNEQFF,TGCGCCAGCAGCCAAAGACTAGCGGGGGGCCCCACGGATTACAATGAGCAGTTCTTC
TRBJ2-2,TRBV5-1,-,TRBD2,CASSLVPAGMNTGELFF,TGCGCCAGCAGCTTGGTGCCAGCGGGGATGAACACCGGGGAGCTGTTTTTT
TRBJ2-1,TRBV30,-,-,CAWSRGANEQFF,TGTGCCTGGAGCCGGGGGGCGAATGAGCAGTTCTTC
TRBJ1-2,TRBV18,-,TRBD1,CASSPLQGAYGYTF,TGTGCCAGCTCACCTCTACAGGGGGCCTATGGCTACACCTTC
TRBJ2-7,TRBV10-3,-,TRBD2,CAISVTSAPSEQYF,TGTGCCATCAGTGTGACTAGCGCCCCTAGCGAGCAGTACTTC
TRBJ2-5,TRBV15,-,-,CATSRDIETQYF,TGTGCCACCAGCAGAGATATAGAGACCCAGTACTTC
TRBJ1-2,TRBV7-9,-,TRBD1,CASSHPAGRGTLDGYTF,TGTGCCAGCAGCCATCCCGCGGGCAGGGGGACCCTTGATGGCTACACCTTC
TRBJ1-2,TRBV25-1,-,TRBD1,CASSTGAGYGYTF,TGTGCCAGCAGTACAGGGGCTGGCTATGGCTACACCTTC
TRBJ2-3,TRBV9,-,TRBD1,CASSQGAADTQYF,TGTGCCAGCAGCCAGGGGGCAGCAGATACGCAGTATTTT
TRBJ1-1,TRBV10-2,-,-,CASSVGGIEAFF,TGCGCCAGCAGTGTGGGGGGGATTGAAGCTTTCTTT
TRBJ1-3,TRBV6-4,-,TRBD1,CASSEPWTGSGNTIYF,TGTGCCAGCAGTGAACCTTGGACAGGTTCTGGAAACACCATATATTTT
TRBJ2-3,TRBV5-4,-,TRBD1,CASSLGQGRTDTQYF,TGTGCCAGCAGCCTAGGACAGGGGCGAACAGATACGCAGTATTTT
TRBJ1-1,TRBV6-1,-,-,CASKNPENTEAFF,TGTGCCAGCAAAAATCCAGAAAACACTGAAGCTTTCTTT
TRBJ1-1,TRBV19,once,-,CASSDRGNTEAFF,TGTGCCAGTTCGGACAGAGGGAACACTGAAGCTTTCTTT
TRBJ2-1,TRBV10-3,-,-,CAISATTGGEQFF,TGTGCCATCAGTGCTACGACCGGGGGTGAGCAGTTCTTC
TRBJ2-1,TRBV21-1,-,-,CASRTPPSGVSYNEQFF,TGTGCCAGCAGAACTCCACCTAGCGGGGTTTCCTACAATGAGCAGTTCTTC
TRBJ2-3,TRBV11-2,-,TRBD2,CASSSGAGDTQYF,TGTGCCAGCAGCTCAGGAGCGGGGGATACGCAGTATTTT
TRBJ1-2,TRBV19,-,TRBD1,CASSHTGGGYTF,TGTGCCAGTAGCCACACAGGGGGTGGCTACACCTTC
TRBJ2-1,TRBV6-5,-,TRBD1,CASSSGTGKYNEQFF,TGTGCCAGCAGCTCCGGGACAGGGAAATACAATGAGCAGTTCTTC
TRBJ2-3,TRBV7-6,-,TRBD1,CASSLAPGQGALGSTDTQYF,TGTGCCAGCAGCTTAGCTCCGGGACAGGGGGCTCTGGGCAGCACAGATACGCAGTATTTT
TRBJ1-1,TRBV5-1,-,-,CASSPAGPHTVEAFF,TGCGCCAGCAGCCCTGCAGGGCCCCACACTGTGGAAGCTTTCTTT
TRBJ2-3,TRBV5-4,-,TRBD2,CASSTLAGGTDTQYF,TGTGCCAGCAGCACCTTAGCGGGGGGCACAGATACGCAGTATTTT
TRBJ2-3,TRBV5-4,-,TRBD2,CASSFSGGGTDTQYF,TGTGCCAGCAGCTTTAGCGGGGGGGGCACAGATACGCAGTATTTT
TRBJ1-4,TRBV30,-,-,CAWLPRGSGEKLFF,TGTGCCTGGCTACCCCGAGGTTCCGGTGAAAAACTGTTTTTT
TRBJ1-4,TRBV25-1,-,-,CASSDDRYGGEKLFF,TGTGCCAGCAGTGATGACCGGTACGGGGGTGAAAAACTGTTTTTT
TRBJ1-6,TRBV27,-,-,CASSSPQWENSPLHF,TGTGCCAGCAGTTCACCCCAGTGGGAGAATTCCCCCCTCCACTTT
TRBJ1-1,TRBV21-1,once,-,CASSKGGEGETNTEAFF,TGTGCCAGCAGCAAAGGGGGAGAGGGCGAAACGAACACTGAAGCTTTCTTT
TRBJ1-2,TRBV7-9,-,-,CASSLAGQAYGYTF,TGTGCCAGCAGCTTAGCCGGCCAGGCCTATGGCTACACCTTC
TRBJ2-2,TRBV10-3,-,-,CATAAANTGELFF,TGTGCCACGGCAGCGGCCAACACCGGGGAGCTGTTTTTT
TRBJ1-1,TRBV13,-,-,CASSSRRRVEGTEAFF,TGTGCCAGCAGCAGCCGGCGCAGGGTAGAAGGCACTGAAGCTTTCTTT